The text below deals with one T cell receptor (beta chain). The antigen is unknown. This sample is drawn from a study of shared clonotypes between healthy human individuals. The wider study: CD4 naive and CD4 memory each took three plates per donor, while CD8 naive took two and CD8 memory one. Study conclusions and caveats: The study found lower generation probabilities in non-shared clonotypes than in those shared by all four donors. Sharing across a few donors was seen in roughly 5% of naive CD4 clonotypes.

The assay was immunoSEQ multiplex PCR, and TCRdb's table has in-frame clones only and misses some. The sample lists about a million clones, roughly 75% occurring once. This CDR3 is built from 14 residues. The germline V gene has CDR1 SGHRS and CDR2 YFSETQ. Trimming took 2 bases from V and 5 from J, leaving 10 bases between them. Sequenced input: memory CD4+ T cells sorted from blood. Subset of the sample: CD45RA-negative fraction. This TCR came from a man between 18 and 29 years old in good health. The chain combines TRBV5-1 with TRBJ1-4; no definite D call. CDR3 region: CASSLKLGNEKLFF. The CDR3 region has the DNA TGCGCCAGCAGCTTAAAATTAGGAAATGAAAAACTGTTTTTT.